These T cell receptor beta chains were read from a single sample in a study of blood T cell repertoires in COVID-19. The method was immunoSEQ multiplex PCR; TCRdb's version includes in-frame clones alone and lacks a portion of them. The sample includes about 130,000 clones, almost 85% of them seen just once. The sequencing input was peripheral blood. The receptors were gathered from a man in his sixties with acute or convalescent COVID-19. Both conserved end residues are part of each CDR3. A D gene is named only where the DNA matches it firmly. The size of a clone is reported for some rows only, either as once, few or many, or as a class for expanded clones.

V gene: TRBV19
clone size: .
J gene: TRBJ1-2
D gene: TRBD1
CDR3 DNA: TGTGCCAGTAGTCCGGGACAGGGGAATAACTATGGCTACACCTTC
CDR3 protein: CASSPGQGNNYGYTF

V gene: TRBV19
clone size: .
J gene: TRBJ2-2
D gene: TRBD1
CDR3 DNA: TGTGCCAGTAGTATAGGCACCGGGACAGGGGGCTCGGCCGGGGAGCTGTTTTTT
CDR3 protein: CASSIGTGTGGSAGELFF

V gene: TRBV19
clone size: .
J gene: TRBJ1-4
D gene: TRBD1
CDR3 DNA: TGTGCCAGTAGTTCGTGGACAGGAAAGAACGAAAAACTGTTTTTT
CDR3 protein: CASSSWTGKNEKLFF

V gene: TRBV19
clone size: .
J gene: TRBJ2-1
D gene: TRBD1
CDR3 DNA: TGTGCCAGTAGTTCCAGTCCCGGGACAGGGTTCAATGAGCAGTTCTTC
CDR3 protein: CASSSSPGTGFNEQFF

V gene: TRBV19
clone size: .
J gene: TRBJ2-7
D gene: .
CDR3 DNA: TGTGCCAGTAGTGCGCCGGGACACGGCTTGGAGCAGTACTTC
CDR3 protein: CASSAPGHGLEQYF

V gene: TRBV2
clone size: .
J gene: TRBJ1-6
D gene: .
CDR3 DNA: TGTGCCAGCAGGCTTCCCGGGGGGGATTCACCCCTCCACTTT
CDR3 protein: CASRLPGGDSPLHF

V gene: TRBV24-1
clone size: .
J gene: TRBJ1-2
D gene: TRBD1
CDR3 DNA: TGTGCCACCAGTGGTGCCATGGCAGGGGGAGCCTATGGCTACACCTTC
CDR3 protein: CATSGAMAGGAYGYTF

V gene: TRBV11-2
clone size: .
J gene: TRBJ1-6
D gene: .
CDR3 DNA: TGTGCCAGCAGCTGGGACAAGTCTAGCTCCTATAATTCACCCCTCCACTTT
CDR3 protein: CASSWDKSSSYNSPLHF

V gene: TRBV6-5
clone size: .
J gene: TRBJ1-5
D gene: .
CDR3 DNA: TGTGCCAGCAGCCAACAGGTTAATCAGCCCCAGCATTTT
CDR3 protein: CASSQQVNQPQHF

V gene: TRBV30
clone size: few
J gene: TRBJ2-3
D gene: .
CDR3 DNA: TGTGCCTGGAGTCGAGGAGATACGCAGTATTTT
CDR3 protein: CAWSRGDTQYF

V gene: TRBV11-2
clone size: .
J gene: TRBJ2-7
D gene: .
CDR3 DNA: TGTGCCAGCAGCTTAGGCGGGCCGCCCCTCGAGCAGTACTTC
CDR3 protein: CASSLGGPPLEQYF

V gene: TRBV5-1
clone size: .
J gene: TRBJ1-1
D gene: .
CDR3 DNA: TGCGCCAGCAGCGCCATCGACAGGTACGAAGCTTTCTTT
CDR3 protein: CASSAIDRYEAFF

V gene: TRBV4-1
clone size: .
J gene: TRBJ2-7
D gene: .
CDR3 DNA: TGCGCCAGCAGTTTTCCCGGGTTCGAGCAGTACTTC
CDR3 protein: CASSFPGFEQYF

V gene: TRBV21-1
clone size: .
J gene: TRBJ2-5
D gene: .
CDR3 DNA: TGTGCCAGCAGCACATACCCCAAACGCAGGGGGAAAGAGACCCAGTACTTC
CDR3 protein: CASSTYPKRRGKETQYF

V gene: TRBV29-1
clone size: .
J gene: TRBJ2-7
D gene: .
CDR3 DNA: TGCAGCGTTTCAGGATCCCGGACAGCCTACGAGCAGTACTTC
CDR3 protein: CSVSGSRTAYEQYF

V gene: TRBV9
clone size: .
J gene: TRBJ2-1
D gene: .
CDR3 DNA: TGTGCCAGCAGCGCCGACCCCCGGTCAGGGGCCGGAAACAATGAGCAGTTCTTC
CDR3 protein: CASSADPRSGAGNNEQFF

V gene: TRBV28
clone size: .
J gene: TRBJ1-6
D gene: TRBD1
CDR3 DNA: TGTGCCAGCAGTTCACAGGGGAATTCACCCCTCCACTTT
CDR3 protein: CASSSQGNSPLHF

V gene: TRBV15
clone size: .
J gene: TRBJ2-5
D gene: TRBD2
CDR3 DNA: TGTGCCACCAGCAGGGGACTAGCGGGAGGGATCGAGACCCAGTACTTC
CDR3 protein: CATSRGLAGGIETQYF

V gene: TRBV4-2
clone size: .
J gene: TRBJ2-7
D gene: TRBD2
CDR3 DNA: TGTGCCAGCAGCCAAGCACTGAGCGGGGGGAGCTCCTACGAGCAGTACTTC
CDR3 protein: CASSQALSGGSSYEQYF

V gene: TRBV5-1
clone size: .
J gene: TRBJ2-3
D gene: TRBD2
CDR3 DNA: TGCGCCAGCAGCTTGGCTAGCGGGATTGATACGCAGTATTTT
CDR3 protein: CASSLASGIDTQYF